The rows below give T cell receptor beta chains drawn from one sample of a study of Graves' ophthalmopathy and Graves' hyperthyroidism. TCRdb re-called the multiplex PCR reads through MiXCR, storing one row per CDR3 protein. The table includes some 170,000 distinct CDR3 sequences, 30% to 45% detected once. The sequencing input was peripheral blood. The receptors derive from a man aged 25-40 years with Graves' ophthalmopathy. CDR3s include the opening cysteine and the closing phenylalanine or tryptophan. Fields, in order: CDR3 DNA, CDR3 protein, V gene, D gene, J gene, clone size. The D gene is left open where the match is weak. Size is stated for part of the rows, as once, few or many counts, or as a class when the clone is expanded.

TGTGCCAGCAGCCAAGACGTCTTGGGAGGGACAGGGAATCATTACGAGCAGTACTTC CASSQDVLGGTGNHYEQYF TRBV4-2 TRBD1 TRBJ2-7 many
TGTGCCACCCAGGACAGACCGATGCCCTATGGCTACACCTTC CATQDRPMPYGYTF TRBV19 . TRBJ1-2 .
TGTGCCAGCAGTTTCCAGGGGGGGGAGACCCAGTACTTC CASSFQGGETQYF TRBV12-3/TRBV12-4 . TRBJ2-5 many
TGTGCCAGCAGTCCCTCGACTAGCGGGAGGGCCAGCACCGGGGAGCTGTTTTTT CASSPSTSGRASTGELFF TRBV6-2/TRBV6-3 TRBD2 TRBJ2-2 many
TGTGCCAGCAGTTCTGCCGGACTAGCGGGAGTCTACGAGCAGTACTTC CASSSAGLAGVYEQYF TRBV28 TRBD2 TRBJ2-7 .
TGCAGCGTTGTTACGGGAGTGGGGGAGACCCAGTACTTC CSVVTGVGETQYF TRBV29-1 . TRBJ2-5 .
TGTGCCAGCAGACTACTAGACCCATTCGGCGGGGAGCTGTTTTTT CASRLLDPFGGELFF TRBV6-2/TRBV6-3 . TRBJ2-2 .
TGTGCCAGCAGTTTAATGTCGGGGATCAGCAATCAGCCCCAGCATTTT CASSLMSGISNQPQHF TRBV12-3/TRBV12-4 . TRBJ1-5 once
TGTGCCACTCAACCGGCTGGCAGATTAAATTCACCCCTCCACTTT CATQPAGRLNSPLHF TRBV19 . TRBJ1-6 .
TGTGCCAGCAGTTACAGGGACACCGGGGAGCTGTTTTTT CASSYRDTGELFF TRBV6-2/TRBV6-3 . TRBJ2-2 medium-sized
TGTGCCAGCAGCTTACGGGGATCTAATGGCTACACCTTC CASSLRGSNGYTF TRBV7-8 . TRBJ1-2 many
TGTGCCAGCTCACATACCGGGGAGCTGTTTTTT CASSHTGELFF TRBV12-3/TRBV12-4 . TRBJ2-2 many
TGTGCCAGCAGCCTTCCTACCAGACAGGCCCGGCACACCTTC CASSLPTRQARHTF TRBV11-2 . TRBJ1-2 many
TGTGCCAGCAGCTTAGCTCCACCGGGACAGCCAGCTAACTATGGCTACACCTTC CASSLAPPGQPANYGYTF TRBV11-1 TRBD1 TRBJ1-2 .
TGTGCCAGCAGTTTCGGACAACGCTACACCTTC CASSFGQRYTF TRBV28 . TRBJ1-2 many
TGCAGTGCTATTCTACAGTGGGGTCGGCCCCAGCATTTT CSAILQWGRPQHF TRBV20-1 . TRBJ1-5 many
TGTGCCACCAGCAGAGATTTAGCGGGAGCCAGAGAGCAGTACTTC CATSRDLAGAREQYF TRBV15 TRBD2 TRBJ2-7 .
TGTGCCAGCAGTTTACGTTCCTATGCAGCCTACGAGCAGTACTTC CASSLRSYAAYEQYF TRBV27 . TRBJ2-7 .
TGTGCCAGCAGCCCACGTTCACCGGACCGGGACAGGGCCCACGAGCAGTACTTC CASSPRSPDRDRAHEQYF TRBV7-8 TRBD1 TRBJ2-7 .
TGTGCCAGCAGCTTTACAGGAATGAACACTGAAGCTTTCTTT CASSFTGMNTEAFF TRBV11-2 . TRBJ1-1 .
TGCAGTGCCAAGTGGGCAGGGGGCGGTCTGTTGGAGACCCAGTACTTC CSAKWAGGGLLETQYF TRBV20-1 TRBD1 TRBJ2-5 few
TGTGCCAGCAGCTGGGATACAAGGACGGGCAACACTGAAGCTTTCTTT CASSWDTRTGNTEAFF TRBV28 . TRBJ1-1 .
TGCAGTGCTAGAGGGAGGCGGGGATACGAGCAGTACTTC CSARGRRGYEQYF TRBV20-1 . TRBJ2-7 .
TGTGCCAGCAGCTCGGGATTGAGCTACGAGCAGTACTTC CASSSGLSYEQYF TRBV9 . TRBJ2-7 .
TGTGCCAGCAGTACGCGGGGTAGGGGTGAGACCCAGTACTTC CASSTRGRGETQYF TRBV27 . TRBJ2-5 .
TGTGCCAGCAGTTTTGAAGGGGGGAAAGAGACCCAGTACTTC CASSFEGGKETQYF TRBV3-1 . TRBJ2-5 .
TGTGCCAGCACGGAAACTGGGGGCTACACCTTC CASTETGGYTF TRBV6-1 . TRBJ1-2 .
TGCGCCAGCAGCTCACCCGGGACAGGGGATCGCGAGCAGTACTTC CASSSPGTGDREQYF TRBV4-1 TRBD1 TRBJ2-7 many
TGTGCCAGCAGTGGGGTTAGCGGGACCAAGCTCTCCTACGAGCAGTACTTC CASSGVSGTKLSYEQYF TRBV12-3/TRBV12-4 TRBD2 TRBJ2-7 many
TGTGCCAGCAGCCTTTATGCGGCGGAAGCTTTCTTT CASSLYAAEAFF TRBV7-9 . TRBJ1-1 many
TGTGCCAGCAGTTGGCAGGGCAGGACACCCCTCCACTTT CASSWQGRTPLHF TRBV6-4 . TRBJ1-6 .
TGTGCCAGCACCAGGGCCACGAACACCGGGGAGCTGTTTTTT CASTRATNTGELFF TRBV6-2/TRBV6-3 . TRBJ2-2 .
TGTGCCAGTAGTTACAGGGGGGACACTGAAGCTTTCTTT CASSYRGDTEAFF TRBV19 TRBD1 TRBJ1-1 many
TGTGCCAGCACCCCTCCGGGGATGCTTTATAATTCACCCCTCCACTTT CASTPPGMLYNSPLHF TRBV12-3/TRBV12-4 . TRBJ1-6 .
TGTGCCAGCTCAGTTGCGGGGGAAAATCAGCCCCAGCATTTT CASSVAGENQPQHF TRBV18 . TRBJ1-5 many
TGTGCCAGTAGTACATTACCGGACAGGGGGCAGGGGACCCAGTACTTC CASSTLPDRGQGTQYF TRBV19 TRBD1 TRBJ2-5 many